This T cell receptor (beta chain) originates from a study of shared clonotypes between healthy human individuals. Naive CD4+ cells were CD45RA-selected; the remaining cells were memory. The CDR3 contains 13 residues. Trimming removed 3 bases at V and 8 bases at J, with 13 bases between. Germline V gives CDR1 MGHRA, CDR2 YSYEKL. In the sorted-subset replicate PCRs, around 220 ng DNA, 29,000 or so T cell genomes, was used. Per the original methods: Filtering differed because ImmunoSEQ produced junction-only sequences that carried no quality scores. Sequencing was performed with immunoSEQ multiplex PCR; in TCRdb, only in-frame clones are kept and a portion is missing. The D gene and trimming were derived from the DNA, and the V and J assignments and clone size from that table. The repertoire has about 1.1 million clones, around three quarters of them found once; the top ten carry under 0.65%.

The rearrangement links TRBV4-1 to TRBJ1-2; D is undetermined. This receptor was taken from a young man in good health. Some clones in this sample may be carry-over from other donors' samples. The sequenced material came from memory CD4+ T cells from PBMCs. The subset denotes: CD45RA-negative fraction. CDR3: CASSQVGVEGYTF. The CDR3 bases are TGCGCCAGCAGCCAGGTCGGGGTCGAGGGCTACACCTTC.